This TCR beta chain was recovered during a study of blood T cell repertoires in COVID-19. Study-wide background: The analysed material was cDNA or gDNA that came from T cells, B-cell-depleted T cells, or PBMCs.

Profiling relied on immunoSEQ multiplex PCR, and the TCRdb table lists in-frame clones only, not all of them. The repertoire includes about 300,000 clones, roughly 86% of them detected once, and less than 3.5% sits in the top ten. Germline loops: CDR1 DFQATT, CDR2 SNEGSKA (reference sequence). With V trimmed by 3 bases and J by 7 bases, 7 bases remained unmatched. The CDR3 totals 13 residues. The gene calls are TRBV20-1 and TRBJ2-5, with 8 bases identical to TRBD2. This clonotype originated in a woman aged 45-65 years who had been exposed to COVID-19. The specimen was PBMCs or T cells enriched from blood (not recorded which). CDR3 DNA sequence: TGCAGTGCTAGTTTTGCCCGGGGGGGGACCCAGTACTTC. It is translated as CSASFARGGTQYF.